This section outlines one T cell receptor (beta chain) sequence together with its context. The antigen is unknown. V lost 8 bases to trimming and J lost 3 bases, with 19 bases between them. This CDR3 has 15 residues. Germline CDR1 and CDR2: SNHLY and FYNNEI. The data stem from a study of cytomegalovirus exposure and HLA in healthy donors. Use of 60 Vbeta and 13 Jbeta primers characterized the PCR. Authors' processing steps: The count from a later analysis was 79 million or so unique TCR beta chains, some 12 million of them shared. Here immunoSEQ multiplex PCR was the method, and the copy in TCRdb shows in-frame clones only, minus some. V and J calls and clone size are given by that table; D and trimming were obtained from the DNA. The sample lists approximately 190,000 clones; 87% were seen once. General observations from the study: The study labeled more than 150 TCR beta chains cytomegalovirus-associated. V segments that were indistinguishable, TRBV6-2 and TRBV6-3 among them, were omitted from analysis.

This chain uses TRBV2 with TRBJ1-2; tentatively, D is TRBD1 (6 bases). The receptor's source is a boy between 2 and 10 years old in good health and CMV-seronegative. The sample consisted of PBMCs. The CDR3 sequence: CASSPGGANYYGYTF. DNA of the CDR3: TGTGCCAGCTCCCCGGGGGGGGCTAACTACTATGGCTACACCTTC.